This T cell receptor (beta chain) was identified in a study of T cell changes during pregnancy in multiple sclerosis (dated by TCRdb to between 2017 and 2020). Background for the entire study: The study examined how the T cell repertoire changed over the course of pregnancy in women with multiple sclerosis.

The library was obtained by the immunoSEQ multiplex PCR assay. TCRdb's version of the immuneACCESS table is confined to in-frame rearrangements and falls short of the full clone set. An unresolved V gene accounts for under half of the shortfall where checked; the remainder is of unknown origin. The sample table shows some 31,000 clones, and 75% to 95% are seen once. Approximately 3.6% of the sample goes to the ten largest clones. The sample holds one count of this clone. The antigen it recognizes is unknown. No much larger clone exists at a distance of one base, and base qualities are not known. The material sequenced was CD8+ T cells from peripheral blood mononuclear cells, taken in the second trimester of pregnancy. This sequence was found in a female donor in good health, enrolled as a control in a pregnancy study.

The sequenced DNA is TGTGCCAGCCTAGACAGGGAGTCTCTAAAGGGCTACACCTTC. It codes for CASLDRESLKGYTF. The chain was built from TRBV2 and TRBJ1-2; 7 central nucleotides agree with TRBD1. CDR1 and CDR2 (SNHLY, FYNNEI) derive from the germline V gene. The CDR3 starts with the cysteine, ends with the phenylalanine, and has 14 residues. This entry keeps only the CDR3 DNA: 42 bases, framed from base 1. For this chain, trimming is 8 bases at the V end and 8 bases at the J end, and the number of junction bases without a gene match is 14.